This T cell receptor beta chain was obtained from a study of blood T cell repertoires in COVID-19. Study-level information: Italy, Spain and the United States were the sources of the convalescent and acute COVID-19 samples. PBMCs, B-cell-depleted T cells, or T cells provided the cDNA or gDNA that made up the material.

Original data processing: Reference gene primers were amplified, and this amplification served to estimate nucleated cell counts. Assay: immunoSEQ multiplex PCR; the TCRdb copy retains only in-frame clones and omits some. D and trimming were read from the DNA, whereas the V and J calls and clone size are those reported in that table. Of tens of thousands of clones in the sample, around nine tenths are singletons; the top ten hold less than 9%. Germline V CDR1 and CDR2: SGHRS, YFSETQ. The germline V and J ends were trimmed by 1 base and 2 bases, with 9 bases remaining between them. This CDR3 spans 14 amino acids.

The source of this sequence is a man over 45 with acute or convalescent COVID-19. The chain joins TRBV5-1 to TRBJ1-2, with D maybe TRBD1 (5 bases). Sequencing was done on a sample of peripheral blood. The CDR3 sequence: CASSLSSGNYGYTF. For the CDR3, the DNA is TGCGCCAGCAGCTTGTCTTCAGGGAACTATGGCTACACCTTC. Full variable domain (missing parts from reference TRBV5-1 and TRBJ1-2): KAGVTQTPRYLIKTRGQQVTLSCSPISGHRSVSWYQQTPGQGLQFLFEYFSETQRNKGNFPGRFSGRQFSNSRSEMNVSTLELGDSALYLCASSLSSGNYGYTFGSGTRLTVV.